Here is one T cell receptor beta chain with its context. These data belong to a study of blood T cell repertoires in COVID-19. Across the whole study: COVID-19 samples from acute and convalescent phases originated in the United States, Italy and Spain. T cells, B-cell-depleted T cells, or PBMCs supplied cDNA or gDNA.

The V and J ends lost 7 bases and 8 bases, in that order; junction bases with no gene match: 14. Germline V lookup: CDR1 SGHRS, CDR2 YFSETQ. The CDR3 is 14 residues long. Per the original methods: Amplification of reference gene primers was used by the study to estimate nucleated cell counts. Only in-frame clones appear in the TCRdb table, and some are missing; sequencing was by immunoSEQ multiplex PCR. From that table come the V and J calls and clone size; the DNA was used to work out D and trimming. The sample shows nearly 110,000 clones, 84% of them seen only once. The sample was peripheral blood. The rearrangement uses TRBV5-1 and TRBJ1-2; 7 bases align to TRBD1. The TCR comes from a human donor in a cohort sampled during active COVID-19. DNA of the CDR3: TGCGCCAGCGGGGACAGTGTTGTCGAGGGGGGCTACACCTTC. It specifies CASGDSVVEGGYTF.